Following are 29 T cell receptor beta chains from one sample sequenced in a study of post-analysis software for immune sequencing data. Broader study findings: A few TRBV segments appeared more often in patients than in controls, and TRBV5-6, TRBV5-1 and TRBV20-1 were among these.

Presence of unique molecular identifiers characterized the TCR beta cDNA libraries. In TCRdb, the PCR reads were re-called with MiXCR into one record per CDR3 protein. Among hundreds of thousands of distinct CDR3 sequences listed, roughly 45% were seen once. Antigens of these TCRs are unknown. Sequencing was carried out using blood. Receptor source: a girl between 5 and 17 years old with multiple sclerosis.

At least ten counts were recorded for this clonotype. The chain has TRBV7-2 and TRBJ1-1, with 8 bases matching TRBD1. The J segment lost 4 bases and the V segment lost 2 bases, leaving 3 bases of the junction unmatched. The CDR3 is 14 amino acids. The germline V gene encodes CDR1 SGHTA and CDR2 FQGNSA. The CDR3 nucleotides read TGTGCCAGCAGCTTAATTACAGGGGGCACTGAAGCTTTCTTT. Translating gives CASSLITGGTEAFF.

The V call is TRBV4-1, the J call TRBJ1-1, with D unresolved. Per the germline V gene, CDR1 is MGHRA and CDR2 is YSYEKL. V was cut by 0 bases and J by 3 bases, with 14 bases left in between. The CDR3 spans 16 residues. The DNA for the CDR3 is TGCGCCAGCAGCCAAGAAGGAAGCCCTGGGGACACTGAAGCTTTCTTT. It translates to CASSQEGSPGDTEAFF.

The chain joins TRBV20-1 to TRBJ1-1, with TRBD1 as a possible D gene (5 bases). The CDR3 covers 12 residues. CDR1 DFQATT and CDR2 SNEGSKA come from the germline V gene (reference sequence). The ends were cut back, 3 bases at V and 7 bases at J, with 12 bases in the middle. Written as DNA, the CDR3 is TGCAGTGCTAGTGGGCAGGGTGTTGAAGCTTTCTTT. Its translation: CSASGQGVEAFF.

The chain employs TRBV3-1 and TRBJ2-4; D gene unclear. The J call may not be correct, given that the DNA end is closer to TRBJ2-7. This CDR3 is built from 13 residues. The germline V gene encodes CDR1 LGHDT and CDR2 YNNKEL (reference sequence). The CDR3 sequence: CASSQEAFYEQYF. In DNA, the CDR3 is TGTGCCAGCAGCCAAGAGGCATTCTACGAGCAGTACTTC.

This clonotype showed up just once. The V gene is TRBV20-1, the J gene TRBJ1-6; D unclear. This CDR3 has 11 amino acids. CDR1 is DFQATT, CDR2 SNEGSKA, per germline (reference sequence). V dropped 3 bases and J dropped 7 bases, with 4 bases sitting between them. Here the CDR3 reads CSASDNSPLHF. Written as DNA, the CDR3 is TGCAGTGCTAGCGACAATTCACCCCTCCACTTT.

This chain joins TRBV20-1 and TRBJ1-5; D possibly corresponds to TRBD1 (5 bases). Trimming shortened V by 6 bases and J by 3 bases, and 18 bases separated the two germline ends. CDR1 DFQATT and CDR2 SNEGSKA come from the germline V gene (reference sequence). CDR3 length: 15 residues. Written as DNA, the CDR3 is TGCAGTGCCCCTCCCTTAAGGGGCCCCAATCAGCCCCAGCATTTT. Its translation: CSAPPLRGPNQPQHF.

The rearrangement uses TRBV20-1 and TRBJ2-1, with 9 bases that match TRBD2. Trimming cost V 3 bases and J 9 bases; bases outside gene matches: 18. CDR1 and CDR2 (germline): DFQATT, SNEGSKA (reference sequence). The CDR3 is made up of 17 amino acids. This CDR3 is CSARGVTSGAMESEQFF. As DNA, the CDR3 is TGCAGTGCTAGGGGGGTGACTAGCGGCGCGATGGAGAGTGAGCAGTTCTTC.

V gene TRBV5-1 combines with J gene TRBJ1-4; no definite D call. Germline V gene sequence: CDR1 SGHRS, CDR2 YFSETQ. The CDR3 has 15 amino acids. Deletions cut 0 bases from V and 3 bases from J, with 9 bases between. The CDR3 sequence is CASSLDRASNEKLFF. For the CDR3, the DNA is TGCGCCAGCAGCTTGGACCGCGCTTCTAATGAAAAACTGTTTTTT. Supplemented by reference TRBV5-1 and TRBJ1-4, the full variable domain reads KAGVTQTPRYLIKTRGQQVTLSCSPISGHRSVSWYQQTPGQGLQFLFEYFSETQRNKGNFPGRFSGRQFSNSRSEMNVSTLELGDSALYLCASSLDRASNEKLFFGSGTQLSVL.

The CDR3 protein is CASSLGLAGEFFEQYF. Written as DNA, the CDR3 is TGTGCCAGCAGCTTAGGTCTCGCGGGAGAATTCTTCGAGCAGTACTTC. V usage is TRBV7-9 and J usage is TRBJ2-7; 7 bases agree with TRBD2. Germline CDR1 is SEHNR and CDR2 is FQNEAQ (reference sequence). CDR3 size: 16 residues. V lost 1 base, J lost 6 bases, and 12 bases stayed unmatched.

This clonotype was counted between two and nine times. The DNA for the CDR3 is TGCAGTGTTCCTAGCGGGACCTACGAGCAGTACTTC. Amino acids: CSVPSGTYEQYF. V usage is TRBV20-1 and J usage is TRBJ2-7; 9 bases are shared with TRBD2. Germline trimming cut 7 bases from V and 2 bases from J; bases unmatched to any gene: 3. This CDR3 comprises 12 residues. CDR1 is DFQATT and CDR2 is SNEGSKA in the germline V gene (reference sequence).

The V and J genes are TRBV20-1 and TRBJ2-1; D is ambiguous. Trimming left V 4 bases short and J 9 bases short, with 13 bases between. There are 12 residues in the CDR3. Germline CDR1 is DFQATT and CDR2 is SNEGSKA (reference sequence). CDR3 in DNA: TGCAGTGCTATCCTTAATCGGGTTGAGCAGTTCTTC. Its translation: CSAILNRVEQFF.

The CDR3 here is CASSYDRDIGRYSNQPQHF. CDR3 nucleotide sequence: TGTGCCAGCAGTTACGACCGGGACATCGGTCGTTATAGCAATCAGCCCCAGCATTTT. J is TRBJ1-5 and V is TRBV6-2 or TRBV6-3, with D possibly matching TRBD1 (6 bases). This CDR3 is 19 amino acids long. The germline CDR1 and CDR2 sequences are MNHEY and SVGEGT. Trimming cost V 2 bases and J 0 bases, with 20 bases left between them.

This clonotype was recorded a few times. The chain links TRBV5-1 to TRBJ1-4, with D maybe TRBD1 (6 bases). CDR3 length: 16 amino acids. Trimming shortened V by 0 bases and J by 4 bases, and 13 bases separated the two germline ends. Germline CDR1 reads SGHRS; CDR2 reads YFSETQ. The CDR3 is CASSLAGAALNEKLFF. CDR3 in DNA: TGCGCCAGCAGCTTGGCAGGGGCCGCTCTTAATGAAAAACTGTTTTTT. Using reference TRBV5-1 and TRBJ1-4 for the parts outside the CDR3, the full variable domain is KAGVTQTPRYLIKTRGQQVTLSCSPISGHRSVSWYQQTPGQGLQFLFEYFSETQRNKGNFPGRFSGRQFSNSRSEMNVSTLELGDSALYLCASSLAGAALNEKLFFGSGTQLSVL.

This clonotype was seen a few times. In DNA form, the CDR3 reads TGCAGCGCCGGACGGAGGGAGACCCAGTACTTC. Translated, it gives CSAGRRETQYF. The rearrangement joins TRBV29-1 to TRBJ2-5; a possible D gene is TRBD2 (5 bases). Germline V gene lookup returns CDR1 SQVTM and CDR2 ANQGSEA. The CDR3 totals 11 residues. Trimming left V 7 bases short and J 5 bases short, with 11 bases between.

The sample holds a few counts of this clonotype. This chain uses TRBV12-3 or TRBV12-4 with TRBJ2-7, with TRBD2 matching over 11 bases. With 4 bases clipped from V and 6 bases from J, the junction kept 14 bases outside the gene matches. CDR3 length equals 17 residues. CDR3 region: CASSSGFVLLAGVEQYF. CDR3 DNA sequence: TGTGCCAGCAGTTCCGGATTTGTGTTACTAGCGGGAGTCGAGCAGTACTTC.

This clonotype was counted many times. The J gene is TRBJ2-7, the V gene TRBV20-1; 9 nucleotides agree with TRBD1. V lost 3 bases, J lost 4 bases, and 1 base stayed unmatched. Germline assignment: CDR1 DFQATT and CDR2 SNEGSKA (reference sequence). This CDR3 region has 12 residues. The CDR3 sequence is CSARDRGYEQYF. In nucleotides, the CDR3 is TGCAGTGCTAGGGACAGGGGATACGAGCAGTACTTC.

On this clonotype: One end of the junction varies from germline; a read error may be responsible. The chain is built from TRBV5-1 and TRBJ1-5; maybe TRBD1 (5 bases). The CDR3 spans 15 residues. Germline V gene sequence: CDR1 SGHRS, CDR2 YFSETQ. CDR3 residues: CANSLNGGRNQPQHF. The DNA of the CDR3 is TGCGCCAACAGCTTAAACGGGGGGAGGAATCAGCCCCAGCATTTT.

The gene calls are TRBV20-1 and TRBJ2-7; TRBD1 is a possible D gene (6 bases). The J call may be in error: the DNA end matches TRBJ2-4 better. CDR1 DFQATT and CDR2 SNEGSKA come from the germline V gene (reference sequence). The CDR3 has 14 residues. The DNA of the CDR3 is TGCAGTGCATACGGGACAACTATGCCAAGCATTCAGTACTTC. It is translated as CSAYGTTMPSIQYF.

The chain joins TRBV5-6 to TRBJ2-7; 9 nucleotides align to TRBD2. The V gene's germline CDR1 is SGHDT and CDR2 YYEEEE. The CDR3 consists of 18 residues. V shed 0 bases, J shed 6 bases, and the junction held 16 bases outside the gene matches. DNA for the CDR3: TGTGCCAGCAGCTTGGGGATAGCGGGAGATTCACTGCCAACCGAGCAGTACTTC. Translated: CASSLGIAGDSLPTEQYF.

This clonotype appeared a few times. The DNA for the CDR3 is TGTGCCAGCAGCCCAACAGGGGACTACGAGCAGTACTTC. Translated, it gives CASSPTGDYEQYF. This chain uses TRBV28 with TRBJ2-7; TRBD1 agrees at 7 bases. The CDR3 has 13 residues. Per the germline V gene, CDR1 is MDHEN and CDR2 is SYDVKM. V was pared by 6 bases and J by 3 bases, with 5 bases of the junction left unmatched.

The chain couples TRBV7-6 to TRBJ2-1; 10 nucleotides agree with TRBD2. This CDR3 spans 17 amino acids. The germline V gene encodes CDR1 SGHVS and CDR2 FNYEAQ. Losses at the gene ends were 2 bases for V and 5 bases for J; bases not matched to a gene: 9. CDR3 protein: CASSLREGTSAHNEQFF. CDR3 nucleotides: TGTGCCAGCAGCTTAAGGGAAGGGACTAGCGCCCACAATGAGCAGTTCTTC.

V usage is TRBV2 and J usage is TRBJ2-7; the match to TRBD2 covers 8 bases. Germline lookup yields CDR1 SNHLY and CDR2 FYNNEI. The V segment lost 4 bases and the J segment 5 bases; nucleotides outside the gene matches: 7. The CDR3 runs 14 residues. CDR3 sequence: CASSGSSGSHEQYF. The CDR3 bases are TGTGCCAGCAGTGGTTCCAGCGGGAGCCACGAGCAGTACTTC.

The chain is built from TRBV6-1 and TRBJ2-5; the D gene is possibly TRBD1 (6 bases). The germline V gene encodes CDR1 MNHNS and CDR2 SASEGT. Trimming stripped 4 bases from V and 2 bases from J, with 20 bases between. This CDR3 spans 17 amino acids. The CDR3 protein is CASSVPSPLGAQETQYF. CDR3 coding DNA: TGTGCCAGCAGTGTGCCCTCGCCCCTGGGGGCACAAGAGACCCAGTACTTC.

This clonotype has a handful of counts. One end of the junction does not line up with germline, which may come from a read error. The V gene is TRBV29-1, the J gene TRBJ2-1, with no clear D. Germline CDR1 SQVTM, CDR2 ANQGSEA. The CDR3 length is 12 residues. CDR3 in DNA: TGCAGCGTGGAAGAACCGAACAAGATTGGGTTCTTC. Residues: CSVEEPNKIGFF.

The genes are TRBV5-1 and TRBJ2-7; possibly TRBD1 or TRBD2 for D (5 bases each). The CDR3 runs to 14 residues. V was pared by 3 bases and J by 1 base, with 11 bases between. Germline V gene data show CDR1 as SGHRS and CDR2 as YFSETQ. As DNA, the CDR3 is TGCGCCAGCAGCTCCCGGGACGGATCCTACGAGCAGTACTTC. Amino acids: CASSSRDGSYEQYF.

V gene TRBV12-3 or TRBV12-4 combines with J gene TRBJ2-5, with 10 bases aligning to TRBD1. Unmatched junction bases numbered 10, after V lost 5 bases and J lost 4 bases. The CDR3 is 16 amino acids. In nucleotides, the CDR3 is TGTGCCAGCAGTCAACTCAGACAGGGGGCGGGAGAGACCCAGTACTTC. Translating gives CASSQLRQGAGETQYF.

The CDR3, as DNA: TGTGCCGCTACGGCTTCCTCTGGAAACACCATATATTTT. Amino acids: CAATASSGNTIYF. This chain uses TRBV6-5 with TRBJ1-3, with D unresolved. Germline CDR1 and CDR2: MNHEY and SVGAGI. The germline V and J ends were trimmed by 11 bases and 0 bases, with 11 bases remaining between them. This CDR3 is 13 amino acids long.

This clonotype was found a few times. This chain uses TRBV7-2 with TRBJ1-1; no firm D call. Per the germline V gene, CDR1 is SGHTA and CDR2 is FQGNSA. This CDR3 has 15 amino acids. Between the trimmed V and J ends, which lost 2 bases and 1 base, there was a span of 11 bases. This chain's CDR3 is CASSLTPSGNTEAFF. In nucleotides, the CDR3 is TGTGCCAGCAGCTTAACCCCTTCAGGGAACACTGAAGCTTTCTTT.

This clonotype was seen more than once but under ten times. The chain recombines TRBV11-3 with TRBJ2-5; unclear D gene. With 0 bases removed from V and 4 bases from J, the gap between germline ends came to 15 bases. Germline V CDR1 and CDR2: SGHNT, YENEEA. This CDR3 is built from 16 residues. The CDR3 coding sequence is TGTGCCAGCAGCTTAGATGGACGGACCCCATTAGAGACCCAGTACTTC. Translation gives CASSLDGRTPLETQYF. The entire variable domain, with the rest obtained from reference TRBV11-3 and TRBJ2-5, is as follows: EAGVVQSPRYKIIEKKQPVAFWCNPISGHNTLYWYLQNLGQGPELLIRYENEEAVDDSQLPKDRFSAERLKGVDSTLKIQPAELGDSAVYLCASSLDGRTPLETQYFGPGTRLLVL.